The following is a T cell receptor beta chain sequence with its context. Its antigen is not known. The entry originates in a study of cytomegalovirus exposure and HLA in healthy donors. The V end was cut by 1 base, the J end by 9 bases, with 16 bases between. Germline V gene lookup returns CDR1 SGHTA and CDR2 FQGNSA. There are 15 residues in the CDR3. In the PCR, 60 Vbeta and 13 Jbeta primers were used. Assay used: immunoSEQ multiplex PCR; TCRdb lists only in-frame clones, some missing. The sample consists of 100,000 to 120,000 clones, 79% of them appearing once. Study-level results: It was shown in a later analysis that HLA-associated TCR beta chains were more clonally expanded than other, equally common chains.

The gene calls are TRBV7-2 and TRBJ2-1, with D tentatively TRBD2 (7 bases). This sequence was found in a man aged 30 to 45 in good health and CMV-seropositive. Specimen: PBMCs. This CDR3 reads CASSLVGGAASEQFF. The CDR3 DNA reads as TGTGCCAGCAGCTTAGTAGGGGGGGCCGCCAGTGAGCAGTTCTTC.